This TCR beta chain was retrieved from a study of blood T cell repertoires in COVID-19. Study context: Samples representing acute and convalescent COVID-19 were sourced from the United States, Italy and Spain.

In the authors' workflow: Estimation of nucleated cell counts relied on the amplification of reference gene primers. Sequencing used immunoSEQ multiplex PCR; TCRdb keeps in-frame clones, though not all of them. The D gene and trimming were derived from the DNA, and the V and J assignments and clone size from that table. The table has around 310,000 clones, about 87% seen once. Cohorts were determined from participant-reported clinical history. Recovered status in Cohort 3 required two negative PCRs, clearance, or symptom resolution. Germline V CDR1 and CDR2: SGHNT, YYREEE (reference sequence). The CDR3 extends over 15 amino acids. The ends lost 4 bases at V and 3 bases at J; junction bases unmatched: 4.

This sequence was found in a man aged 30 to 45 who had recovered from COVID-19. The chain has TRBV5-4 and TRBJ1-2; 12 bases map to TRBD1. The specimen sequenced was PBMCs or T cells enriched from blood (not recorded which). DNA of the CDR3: TGTGCCAGCAGCGGGACAGGGGGCTTTTACTATGGCTACACCTTC. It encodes CASSGTGGFYYGYTF.